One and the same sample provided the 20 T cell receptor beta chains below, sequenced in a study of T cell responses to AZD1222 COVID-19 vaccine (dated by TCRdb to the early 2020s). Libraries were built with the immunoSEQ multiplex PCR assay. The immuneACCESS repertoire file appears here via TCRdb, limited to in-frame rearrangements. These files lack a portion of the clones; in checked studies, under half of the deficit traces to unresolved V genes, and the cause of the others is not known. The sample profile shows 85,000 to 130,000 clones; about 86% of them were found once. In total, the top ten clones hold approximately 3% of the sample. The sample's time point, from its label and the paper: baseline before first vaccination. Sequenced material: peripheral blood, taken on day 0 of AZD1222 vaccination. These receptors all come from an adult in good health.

Here the CDR3 reads CASRVPGHLYGYTF. Written as DNA, the CDR3 is TGTGCCAGCAGGGTCCCGGGACACCTCTATGGCTACACCTTC. This sequence joins TRBV2 and TRBJ1-2; D might be TRBD1 (6 bases). Germline loops: CDR1 SNHLY, CDR2 FYNNEI. This CDR3 has 14 amino acids. Trimming pared 6 bases from V and 4 bases from J, leaving 15 bases between.

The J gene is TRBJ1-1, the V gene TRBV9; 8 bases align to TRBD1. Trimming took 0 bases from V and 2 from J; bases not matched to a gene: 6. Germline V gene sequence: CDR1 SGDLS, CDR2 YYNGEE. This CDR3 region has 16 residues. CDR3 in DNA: TGTGCCAGCAGCGTAGACAGGGGGGATTCTAACACTGAAGCTTTCTTT. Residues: CASSVDRGDSNTEAFF.

The CDR3 sequence is CASSFRLNTGELFF. The CDR3 DNA sequence: TGTGCCAGCAGCTTCCGACTAAACACCGGGGAGCTGTTTTTT. V is TRBV7-2 and J is TRBJ2-2, with D maybe TRBD2 (5 bases). Deletions cut 3 bases from V and 2 bases from J, with 7 bases between. CDR1 is SGHTA and CDR2 is FQGNSA in the germline V gene. This CDR3 has 14 amino acids.

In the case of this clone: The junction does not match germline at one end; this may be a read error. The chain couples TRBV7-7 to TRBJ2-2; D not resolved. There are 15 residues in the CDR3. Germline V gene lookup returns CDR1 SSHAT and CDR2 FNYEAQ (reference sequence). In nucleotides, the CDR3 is TGTGCTAGCAGCTTAGTTCCCATGAACACCGGGGAGCTGTTTTTT. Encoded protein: CASSLVPMNTGELFF.

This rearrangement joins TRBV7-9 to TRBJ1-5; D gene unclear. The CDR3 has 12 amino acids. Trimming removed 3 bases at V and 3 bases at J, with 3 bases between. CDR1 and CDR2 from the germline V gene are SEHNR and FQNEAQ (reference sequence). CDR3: CASSFYNQPQHF. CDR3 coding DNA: TGTGCCAGCAGCTTTTACAATCAGCCCCAGCATTTT.

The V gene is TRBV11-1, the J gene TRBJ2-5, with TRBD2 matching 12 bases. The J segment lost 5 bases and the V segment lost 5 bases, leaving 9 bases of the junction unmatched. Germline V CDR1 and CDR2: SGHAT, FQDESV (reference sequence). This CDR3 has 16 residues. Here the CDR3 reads CASSKGTSGPMETQYF. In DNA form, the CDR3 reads TGTGCCAGCAGCAAGGGGACTAGCGGGCCCATGGAGACCCAGTACTTC. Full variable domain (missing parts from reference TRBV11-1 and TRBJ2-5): EAEVAQSPRYKITEKSQAVAFWCDPISGHATLYWYRQILGQGPELLVQFQDESVVDDSQLPKDRFSAERLKGVDSTLKIQPAELGDSAMYLCASSKGTSGPMETQYFGPGTRLLVL.

In nucleotides, the CDR3 is TGTGCCAGCAGTTTCAACAGGCTTCTAGCTTTCTTT. Protein product: CASSFNRLLAFF. V is TRBV12-3 or TRBV12-4 and J is TRBJ1-1; possible D gene TRBD1, 5 bases. The CDR3 contains 12 residues. Trimming left V 3 bases short and J 10 bases short, with 12 bases between.

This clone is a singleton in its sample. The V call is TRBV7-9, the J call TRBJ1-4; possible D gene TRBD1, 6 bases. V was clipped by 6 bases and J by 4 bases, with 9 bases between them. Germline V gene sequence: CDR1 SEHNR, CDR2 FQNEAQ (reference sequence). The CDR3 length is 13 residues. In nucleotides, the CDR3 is TGTGCCAGCAGTCGAGGGGGTAATGAAAAACTGTTTTTT. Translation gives CASSRGGNEKLFF.

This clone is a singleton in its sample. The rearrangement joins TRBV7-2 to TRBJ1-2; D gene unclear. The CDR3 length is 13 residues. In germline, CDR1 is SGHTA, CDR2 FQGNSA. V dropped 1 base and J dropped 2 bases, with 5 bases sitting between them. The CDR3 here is CASSLDQNYGYTF. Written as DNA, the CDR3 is TGTGCCAGCAGCTTAGACCAAAACTATGGCTACACCTTC.

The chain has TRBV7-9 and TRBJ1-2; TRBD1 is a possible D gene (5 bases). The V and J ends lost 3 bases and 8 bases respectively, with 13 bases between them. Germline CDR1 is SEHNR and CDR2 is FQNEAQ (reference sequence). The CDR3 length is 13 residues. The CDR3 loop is CASSLRGVIGYTF. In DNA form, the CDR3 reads TGTGCCAGCAGCTTGAGAGGGGTTATCGGCTACACCTTC.

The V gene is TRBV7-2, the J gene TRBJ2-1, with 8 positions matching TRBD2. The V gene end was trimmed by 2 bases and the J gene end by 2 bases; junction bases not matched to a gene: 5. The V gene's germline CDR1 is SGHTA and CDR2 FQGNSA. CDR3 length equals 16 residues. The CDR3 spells CASSLQAGGTYNEQFF. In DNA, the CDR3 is TGTGCCAGCAGCTTACAGGCGGGGGGCACCTACAATGAGCAGTTCTTC. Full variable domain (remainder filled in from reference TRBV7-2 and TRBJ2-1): GAGVSQSPSNKVTEKGKDVELRCDPISGHTALYWYRQSLGQGLEFLIYFQGNSAPDKSGLPSDRFSAERTGGSVSTLTIQRTQQEDSAVYLCASSLQAGGTYNEQFFGPGTRLTVL.

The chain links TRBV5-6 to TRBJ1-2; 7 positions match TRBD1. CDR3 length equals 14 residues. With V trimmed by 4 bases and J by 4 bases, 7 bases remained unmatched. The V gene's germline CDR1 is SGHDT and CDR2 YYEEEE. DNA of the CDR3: TGTGCCAGCAGCCTGAGACAGGGTAGCTATGGCTACACCTTC. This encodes CASSLRQGSYGYTF.

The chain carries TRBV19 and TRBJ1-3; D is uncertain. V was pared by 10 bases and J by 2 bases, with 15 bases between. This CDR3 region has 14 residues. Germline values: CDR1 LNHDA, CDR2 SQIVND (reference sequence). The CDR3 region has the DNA TGTGCCACCTCGAGAGCAGGAGCTGGAAACACCATATATTTT. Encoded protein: CATSRAGAGNTIYF.

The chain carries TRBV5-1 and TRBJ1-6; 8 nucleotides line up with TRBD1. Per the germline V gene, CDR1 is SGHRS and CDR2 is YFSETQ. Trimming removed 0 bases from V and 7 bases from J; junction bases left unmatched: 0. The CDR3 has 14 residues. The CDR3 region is CASSLAGGNSPLHF. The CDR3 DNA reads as TGCGCCAGCAGCTTGGCAGGGGGCAATTCACCCCTCCACTTT.

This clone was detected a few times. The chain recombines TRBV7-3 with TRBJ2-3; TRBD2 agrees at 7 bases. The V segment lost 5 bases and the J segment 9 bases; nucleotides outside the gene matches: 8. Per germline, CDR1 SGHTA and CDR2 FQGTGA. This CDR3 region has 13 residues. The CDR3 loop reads CASSPYPGGTQYF. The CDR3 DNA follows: TGTGCCAGCAGCCCCTATCCCGGGGGGACGCAGTATTTT.

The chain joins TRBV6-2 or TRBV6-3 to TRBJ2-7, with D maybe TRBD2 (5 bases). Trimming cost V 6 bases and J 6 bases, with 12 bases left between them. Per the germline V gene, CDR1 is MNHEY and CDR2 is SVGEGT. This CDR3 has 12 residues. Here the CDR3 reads CASSRDGFEQYF. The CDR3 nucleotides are TGTGCCAGCAGCCGGGATGGGTTCGAGCAGTACTTC.

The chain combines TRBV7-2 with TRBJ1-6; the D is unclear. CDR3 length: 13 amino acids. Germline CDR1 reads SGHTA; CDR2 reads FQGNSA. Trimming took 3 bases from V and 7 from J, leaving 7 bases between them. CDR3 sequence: CASSFYSNSPLHF. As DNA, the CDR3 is TGTGCCAGCAGCTTTTACAGCAATTCACCCCTCCACTTT.

The CDR3 here is CASSFRLDYNEQFF. CDR3 nucleotide sequence: TGTGCCAGCAGTTTCCGACTGGACTACAATGAGCAGTTCTTC. This chain connects TRBV28 to TRBJ2-1, with D unclear. V dropped 3 bases and J dropped 3 bases, with 9 bases sitting between them. The CDR3 runs 14 residues. In germline, CDR1 is MDHEN, CDR2 SYDVKM.

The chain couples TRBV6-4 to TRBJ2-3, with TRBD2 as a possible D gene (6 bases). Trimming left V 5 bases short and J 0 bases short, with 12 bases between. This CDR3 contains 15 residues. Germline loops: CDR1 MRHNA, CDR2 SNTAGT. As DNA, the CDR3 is TGTGCCAGCAGTCGAGGGCGGGGTAGCACAGATACGCAGTATTTT. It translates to CASSRGRGSTDTQYF.

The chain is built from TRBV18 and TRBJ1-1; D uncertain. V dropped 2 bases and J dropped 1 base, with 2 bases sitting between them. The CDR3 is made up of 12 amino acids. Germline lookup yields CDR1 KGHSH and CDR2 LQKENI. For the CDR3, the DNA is TGTGCCAGCTCACCAGAGAACACTGAAGCTTTCTTT. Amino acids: CASSPENTEAFF.